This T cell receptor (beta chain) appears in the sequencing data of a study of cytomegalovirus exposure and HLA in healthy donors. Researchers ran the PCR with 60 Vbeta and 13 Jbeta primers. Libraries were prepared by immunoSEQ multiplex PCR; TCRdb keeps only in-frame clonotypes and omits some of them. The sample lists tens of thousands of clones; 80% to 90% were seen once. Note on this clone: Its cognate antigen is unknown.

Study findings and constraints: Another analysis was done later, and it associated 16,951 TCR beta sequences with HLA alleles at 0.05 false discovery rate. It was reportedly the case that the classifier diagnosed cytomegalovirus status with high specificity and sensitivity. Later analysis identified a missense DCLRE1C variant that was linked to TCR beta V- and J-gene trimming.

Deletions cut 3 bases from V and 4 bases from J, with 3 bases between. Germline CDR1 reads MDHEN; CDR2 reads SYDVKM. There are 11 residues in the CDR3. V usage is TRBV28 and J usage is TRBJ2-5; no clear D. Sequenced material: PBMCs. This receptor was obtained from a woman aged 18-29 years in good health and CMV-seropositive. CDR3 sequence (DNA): TGTGCCAGCAGTTTTCTAGAGACCCAGTACTTC. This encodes CASSFLETQYF.